This is a list of T cell receptor beta chains from one sample in a study of CD8+CD57+ T cells in acquired aplastic anemia. TCRdb analysed the reads with MiXCR anew, one entry per CDR3 protein. The data hold about 42,000 distinct CDR3 sequences, with 68% observed a single time. Sequencing was performed on sorted CD4+, CD8+, or CD8+CD57+ T cells (not recorded which) from PBMCs. These receptors came from a human donor in good health, serving as a control. Each CDR3 is given with its conserved first and last residue. Only part of the rows carry a size: once, few, many, or a class if the clone is expanded.

cdr3_aa: CASRGDRAYNSPLHF; j_call: TRBJ1-6; clone_size: .; v_call: TRBV2
cdr3_aa: CSEGTSRNEQFF; j_call: TRBJ2-1; clone_size: .; v_call: TRBV29-1
cdr3_aa: CSAMTKGLNEQYF; j_call: TRBJ2-7; clone_size: .; v_call: TRBV29-1
cdr3_aa: CATSRGQLEPQHF; j_call: TRBJ1-5; clone_size: once; v_call: TRBV15
cdr3_aa: CATGQGKNTEAFF; j_call: TRBJ1-1; clone_size: .; v_call: TRBV19
cdr3_aa: CASSLVYRENTEAFF; j_call: TRBJ1-1; clone_size: .; v_call: TRBV14
cdr3_aa: CASSTVARGPQHF; j_call: TRBJ1-5; clone_size: .; v_call: TRBV13
cdr3_aa: CAISESTYQPQHF; j_call: TRBJ1-5; clone_size: .; v_call: TRBV10-3
cdr3_aa: CASDRQTQSNQPQHF; j_call: TRBJ1-5; clone_size: .; v_call: TRBV19
cdr3_aa: CASSKGTGSTEAFF; j_call: TRBJ1-1; clone_size: .; v_call: TRBV7-3
cdr3_aa: CASSDRGLSGKGYTF; j_call: TRBJ1-2; clone_size: .; v_call: TRBV12-3/TRBV12-4
cdr3_aa: CATAGTGVGANVLTF; j_call: TRBJ2-6; clone_size: .; v_call: TRBV15
cdr3_aa: CASGPGTAHSPLHF; j_call: TRBJ1-6; clone_size: .; v_call: TRBV9
cdr3_aa: CASSIFPAGNLNEKLFF; j_call: TRBJ1-4; clone_size: .; v_call: TRBV19
cdr3_aa: CASHGGVMGNQPQHF; j_call: TRBJ1-5; clone_size: .; v_call: TRBV19
cdr3_aa: CSARVRDSYGYTF; j_call: TRBJ1-2; clone_size: .; v_call: TRBV20-1
cdr3_aa: CASVLETQYF; j_call: TRBJ2-5; clone_size: .; v_call: TRBV2
cdr3_aa: CASSQDGYEQYF; j_call: TRBJ2-7; clone_size: .; v_call: TRBV4-1
cdr3_aa: CSVEAGDTEYEQYF; j_call: TRBJ2-7; clone_size: few; v_call: TRBV29-1
cdr3_aa: CASSQTSGNTIYF; j_call: TRBJ1-3; clone_size: .; v_call: TRBV7-8
cdr3_aa: CASSGQGATETQYF; j_call: TRBJ2-5; clone_size: few; v_call: TRBV2
cdr3_aa: CASSFSGGAADTQYF; j_call: TRBJ2-3; clone_size: .; v_call: TRBV7-2
cdr3_aa: CSVDYRGDSYEQYF; j_call: TRBJ2-7; clone_size: medium-sized; v_call: TRBV29-1
cdr3_aa: CAISAGDSHEQYF; j_call: TRBJ2-7; clone_size: .; v_call: TRBV10-3
cdr3_aa: CATSEGRNTEAFF; j_call: TRBJ1-1; clone_size: .; v_call: TRBV24-1
cdr3_aa: CSALDRGRGGYTF; j_call: TRBJ1-2; clone_size: .; v_call: TRBV20-1
cdr3_aa: CASSVEPDTQYF; j_call: TRBJ2-3; clone_size: .; v_call: TRBV9
cdr3_aa: CASSDRRGAYEQYF; j_call: TRBJ2-7; clone_size: .; v_call: TRBV7-9
cdr3_aa: CASSIPPSSNSPLHF; j_call: TRBJ1-6; clone_size: .; v_call: TRBV19
cdr3_aa: CASSLDRQIPYGYTF; j_call: TRBJ1-2; clone_size: .; v_call: TRBV5-8